This entry describes one T cell receptor (beta chain). This clonotype was counted ten times or more. Its antigen remains unidentified. Per-base qualities were not stored, and no clone one base away is much larger. This record belongs to a study of T cells after yellow fever vaccination (dated by TCRdb to the late 2010s). About the study as a whole: Libraries from fractions with low cell numbers were prepared with the SMART-Seq v4 Ultra Low Input RNA kit. Bulk TCR alpha and beta repertoires were sequenced longitudinally to track T-cell clones before and after primary and booster YFV17D yellow fever vaccination. Two healthy male donors, one aged 18 to 30 and one aged 30 to 40 years, were included in the cohort. Blood was drawn at multiple timepoints before and after primary and secondary immunization, with bulk PBMC replicates and cell subsets isolated. Study-wide findings and limitations: A small fraction of clonotypes appeared in both the CD4 and CD8 compartments, likely as a result of convergent recombination. Because only a couple of donors were included in the study, the extent to which the findings can be generalized is limited. After the booster, most clones that had expanded after primary vaccination were detected again (approximately 95% of CD4 and around 88% of CD8), suggesting broad maintenance of memory. Computational filtering was needed because FACS-sorted repertoires could contain abundant contaminating clonotypes from the bulk population. The secondary T-cell response was found to be weaker but faster than the primary response, with a peak reached on day 5 rather than on day 15.

Reading the label with the study, this specimen's treatment or condition is: live attenuated yellow fever vaccine strain. Two biological replicates of bulk PBMCs were collected at each blood-draw timepoint. A standard Ficoll-Paque protocol was used to isolate PBMCs from peripheral blood. TriZol was used to extract RNA from bulk PBMCs, from CD4 and CD8 fractions, and from dextramer-positive and dextramer-negative fractions. The sequencer was an Illumina NovaSeq 6000. Synthesis of TCR cDNA relied on 5'RACE template switching, a step that introduced a universal primer site along with unique molecular identifiers. cDNA synthesis was primed from both the TCR alpha and TCR beta constant segments. Libraries were amplified in two PCR steps, with sample barcodes and sequencing adapters added in the second step. Libraries were sequenced on Illumina HiSeq 2500 (2x100 bp) or NovaSeq (2x150 bp). Per the source publication's procedure: MIGEC was used to demultiplex reads and collapse the reads into UMI consensus sequences, and MiXCR was used for V(D)J alignment. Vaccine-responding clonotypes were identified with edgeR using replicate PBMC samples, with FDR below 0.01 and a log2 fold change above 5 up to day 15 being required. Each bulk clonotype received a CD4 or CD8 identity based on whether the sequenced CD4 or CD8 repertoire contained that clonotype at higher abundance. TCRdb reanalyzed the raw reads on its own, using fastp at Q25 for trimming and MiXCR for clone calling, and kept in-frame beta chains. Duplicate CDR3 protein sequences are folded into a single record with the most common DNA and genes. The V and J calls and clone size are TCRdb's, not the authors'. This sample has some 250,000 distinct CDR3 sequences in its table, and roughly 3.7% of those were observed once. Around 19% of the sample is in the top ten clones.

Per the germline V gene, SGHRS is the CDR1 and YFSETQ is the CDR2. The cysteine opens and the phenylalanine closes a CDR3 of 17 amino acids. Here the CDR3 DNA is all that survives: 51 bases in frame from base 1. A distance of 14 bases separates the germline ends of V and J, which lose 2 bases and 0 bases respectively. The chain employs TRBV5-1 and TRBJ2-2, with the D gene too uncertain to name. The input for sequencing was PBMCs, taken 15 days after the yellow fever booster vaccination. This receptor was taken from a man between 18 and 35 years old who received the YFV17D yellow fever vaccine. The CDR3 reads CASSFKPKGSNTGELFF. The DNA reads as follows: TGCGCCAGCAGCTTTAAGCCCAAAGGTTCGAACACCGGGGAGCTGTTTTTT. The reference TRBV5-1 and TRBJ2-2 proteins fill in what lies around the CDR3, so the full variable domain reads KAGVTQTPRYLIKTRGQQVTLSCSPISGHRSVSWYQQTPGQGLQFLFEYFSETQRNKGNFPGRFSGRQFSNSRSEMNVSTLELGDSALYLCASSFKPKGSNTGELFFGEGSRLTVL.